This TCR beta chain was captured in a study of T cells in Graves' hyperthyroidism and ophthalmopathy. Study observations and caveats: Through a model of 13 V-J features, ophthalmopathy was separated from stable hyperthyroidism.

Only a few counts were recorded for this clonotype. Its specificity is unknown. The CDR3 loop spans 14 amino acids. Per the germline V gene, CDR1 is LGHDT and CDR2 is YNNKEL (reference sequence). Trimming shortened V by 8 bases and J by 6 bases, and 16 bases separated the two germline ends. Amplification targeted TCR beta CDR3 regions from RNA transcripts. TCR CDR3 regions were first amplified by RT-PCR with HTBI primers. Via MiXCR, TCRdb re-called the multiplex PCR reads, giving one row per CDR3 protein. The sample has a few hundred thousand distinct CDR3 sequences; 20% to 25% are singletons. The material sequenced was blood. This clonotype was obtained from a young man with Graves' ophthalmopathy. The genes are TRBV3-1 and TRBJ2-2; D is uncertain. CDR3: CASAIRYEAGELFF. The CDR3 DNA sequence: TGTGCCAGCGCCATTAGATATGAAGCCGGGGAGCTGTTTTTT.